This entry lists 19 T cell receptor beta chains sequenced from one sample in a study of T cell responses to AZD1222 COVID-19 vaccine. Sequencing was performed with immunoSEQ multiplex PCR; in TCRdb, only in-frame clones are kept and a portion is missing. The repertoire has roughly 96,000 clones, 90% of them found once; the top ten carry approximately 27%. The sample in question was peripheral blood, obtained on day 0 of AZD1222 vaccination. The receptor set was obtained from an adult in good health.

This rearrangement joins TRBV5-6 to TRBJ2-7; 10 bases fit TRBD1. This CDR3 has 14 amino acids. Trimming cost V 2 bases and J 7 bases; bases outside gene matches: 6. Germline V gene data show CDR1 as SGHDT and CDR2 as YYEEEE. The CDR3 sequence is CASSFRDRGGEQYF. The DNA of the CDR3 is TGTGCCAGCAGCTTCCGGGACAGGGGCGGGGAGCAGTACTTC.

V gene TRBV6-5 combines with J gene TRBJ2-1; D not certain. CDR3 length equals 10 residues. Per germline, CDR1 MNHEY and CDR2 SVGAGI. The ends were cut back, 10 bases at V and 9 bases at J, with 10 bases in the middle. CDR3 in DNA: TGTGCCAACTCGCGCCCTGAGCAGTTCTTC. It yields the protein CANSRPEQFF.

This chain joins TRBV11-1 and TRBJ2-1; 8 bases agree with TRBD2. V shed 3 bases, J shed 8 bases, and the junction held 9 bases outside the gene matches. Germline CDR1 and CDR2: SGHAT and FQDESV (reference sequence). The CDR3 length is 15 residues. CDR3 DNA: TGTGCCAGCAGCTTGGTCGGGAGGGCCATCCATGAGCAGTTCTTC. Protein: CASSLVGRAIHEQFF.

The V gene is TRBV6-5, the J gene TRBJ1-5; TRBD1 is a possible D gene (6 bases). The CDR3 extends over 14 amino acids. The germline gives CDR1 MNHEY, CDR2 SVGAGI. The V and J ends lost 6 bases and 2 bases respectively, with 11 bases between them. CDR3 residues: CASRDYRGNQPQHF. CDR3 DNA sequence: TGTGCCAGCAGGGATTACAGGGGCAATCAGCCCCAGCATTTT.

The chain uses TRBV27 and TRBJ2-7; D might be TRBD1 (6 bases). CDR3 size: 15 residues. Trimming took 6 bases from V and 3 from J, leaving 18 bases between them. Germline CDR1 reads MNHEY; CDR2 reads SMNVEV (reference sequence). CDR3 nucleotide sequence: TGTGCCAGCAGCCGCTCCGGGACATTGGGCTACGAGCAGTACTTC. Encoded protein: CASSRSGTLGYEQYF.

The gene calls are TRBV6-6 and TRBJ2-6; D not certain. Germline lookup yields CDR1 MNHNY and CDR2 SVGAGI (reference sequence). The V and J ends lost 2 bases and 1 base respectively, with 3 bases between them. The CDR3 consists of 14 residues. CDR3 sequence: CASSYPSGANVLTF. CDR3 coding DNA: TGTGCCAGCAGTTACCCTTCTGGGGCCAACGTCCTGACTTTC.

The chain joins TRBV18 to TRBJ2-7; tentatively, D is TRBD1 (6 bases). The V end was cut by 6 bases, the J end by 4 bases, with 16 bases between. Germline CDR1 reads KGHSH; CDR2 reads LQKENI. The CDR3 is made up of 14 amino acids. The CDR3 DNA reads TGTGCCAGCTCTCCTCCGCAGGGGTGGTACGAGCAGTACTTC. Its translation: CASSPPQGWYEQYF. Full variable domain (outside the CDR3, taken from reference TRBV18 and TRBJ2-7): NAGVMQNPRHLVRRRGQEARLRCSPMKGHSHVYWYRQLPEEGLKFMVYLQKENIIDESGMPKERFSAEFPKEGPSILRIQQVVRGDSAAYFCASSPPQGWYEQYFGPGTRLTVT.

The rearrangement uses TRBV3-1 (or the pseudogene TRBV3-2) and TRBJ1-4; D remains ambiguous. The CDR3 covers 15 residues. Germline V lookup: CDR1 LGHDT, CDR2 YNNKEL (reference sequence). The germline V and J ends were trimmed by 0 bases and 7 bases, with 12 bases remaining between them. CDR3 protein: CASSQDGREGEKLFF. CDR3 nucleotides: TGTGCCAGCAGCCAAGATGGGCGGGAAGGTGAAAAACTGTTTTTT.

The chain couples TRBV7-3 to TRBJ2-1; D tentatively fits TRBD1 or TRBD2 (5 bases each). The germline V gene encodes CDR1 SGHTA and CDR2 FQGTGA. V was clipped by 3 bases and J by 10 bases, with 19 bases between them. This CDR3 comprises 15 residues. This CDR3 reads CASSFSPLNRDEQFF. DNA of the CDR3: TGTGCCAGCAGCTTTTCACCCCTTAACCGGGACGAGCAGTTCTTC.

The V and J genes are TRBV15 and TRBJ2-5; 8 bases are shared with TRBD2. The CDR3 runs 15 residues. Trimming cost V 2 bases and J 5 bases; bases outside gene matches: 7. CDR1 is LNHNV, CDR2 YYDKDF, per germline (reference sequence). The CDR3 is CATSRNSGMGETQYF. Here the CDR3 DNA reads TGTGCCACCAGCAGAAATAGCGGGATGGGGGAGACCCAGTACTTC.

The chain recombines TRBV9 with TRBJ1-2; maybe TRBD1 (5 bases). Germline V CDR1 and CDR2: SGDLS, YYNGEE. CDR3 length: 17 residues. The ends were cut back, 4 bases at V and 2 bases at J, with 21 bases in the middle. In DNA form, the CDR3 reads TGTGCCAGCAGCTTCCCCGCGGCAGGGAAGGGCAACTATGGCTACACCTTC. It is translated as CASSFPAAGKGNYGYTF. Looking up the rest from reference TRBV9 and TRBJ1-2 gives the full variable domain: DSGVTQTPKHLITATGQRVTLRCSPRSGDLSVYWYQQSLDQGLQFLIQYYNGEERAKGNILERFSAQQFPDLHSELNLSSLELGDSALYFCASSFPAAGKGNYGYTFGSGTRLTVV.

The chain carries TRBV7-2 and TRBJ2-1; maybe TRBD1 (5 bases). In germline, CDR1 is SGHTA, CDR2 FQGNSA. V lost 2 bases to trimming and J lost 0 bases, with 11 bases between them. The CDR3 totals 16 residues. The chain's CDR3 is CASSLRQLSSYNEQFF. The DNA for the CDR3 is TGTGCCAGCAGCTTAAGACAGCTGAGCTCCTACAATGAGCAGTTCTTC.

This clone was seen once. This rearrangement joins TRBV27 to TRBJ2-1; D gene ambiguous. This CDR3 is built from 15 residues. V dropped 8 bases and J dropped 2 bases, with 16 bases sitting between them. CDR1 MNHEY and CDR2 SMNVEV come from the germline V gene (reference sequence). CDR3 in DNA: TGTGCCAGCTCCCGGCCCGGACGCGCCTACAATGAGCAGTTCTTC. Protein product: CASSRPGRAYNEQFF.

The chain links TRBV6-5 to TRBJ2-2, with 7 bases aligning to TRBD2. Germline V CDR1 and CDR2: MNHEY, SVGAGI. Germline trimming cut 4 bases from V and 4 bases from J; bases unmatched to any gene: 6. The CDR3 is 15 residues long. CDR3 residues: CASSSLGGSTGELFF. As DNA, the CDR3 is TGTGCCAGCAGTTCTCTGGGAGGGTCCACCGGGGAGCTGTTTTTT.

The chain couples TRBV7-2 to TRBJ2-1, with 11 nucleotides matching TRBD1. Germline V gene sequence: CDR1 SGHTA, CDR2 FQGNSA. V was pared by 2 bases and J by 10 bases, with 4 bases of the junction left unmatched. CDR3 length equals 14 residues. CDR3 sequence (DNA): TGTGCCAGCAGCTTAAGGACAGGGGGCCGGGAGCAGTTCTTC. This gives the protein CASSLRTGGREQFF.

The V gene is TRBV7-3, the J gene TRBJ2-7; no definite D call. Germline V gene lookup returns CDR1 SGHTA and CDR2 FQGTGA. V lost 0 bases, J lost 6 bases, and 9 bases lay in between. The length of the CDR3 is 13 residues. For the CDR3, the DNA is TGTGCCAGCAGCTTAACTACGCGGAGCGAGCAGTACTTC. Encoded protein: CASSLTTRSEQYF.

This chain links TRBV7-2 with TRBJ1-1, with TRBD1 identical over 9 bases. V was pared by 4 bases and J by 0 bases, with 6 bases of the junction left unmatched. Germline assignment: CDR1 SGHTA and CDR2 FQGNSA. The CDR3 covers 16 residues. DNA for the CDR3: TGTGCCAGCAGCTCGACAGGGGGGTACATGAACACTGAAGCTTTCTTT. Its translation is CASSSTGGYMNTEAFF. The full variable domain, completed using reference TRBV7-2 and TRBJ1-1, is GAGVSQSPSNKVTEKGKDVELRCDPISGHTALYWYRQSLGQGLEFLIYFQGNSAPDKSGLPSDRFSAERTGGSVSTLTIQRTQQEDSAVYLCASSSTGGYMNTEAFFGQGTRLTVV.

This chain links TRBV28 with TRBJ1-3, with D maybe TRBD1 (5 bases). The CDR3 runs 11 residues. V lost 6 bases and J lost 14, with 14 bases in between. Per the germline V gene, CDR1 is MDHEN and CDR2 is SYDVKM. The DNA for the CDR3 is TGTGCCAGCAGCCGCGGGGGGACCTTATATTTT. Residues: CASSRGGTLYF.

This chain links TRBV28 with TRBJ2-5; 9 bases agree with TRBD1. Losses at the gene ends were 4 bases for V and 4 bases for J; bases not matched to a gene: 1. The germline gives CDR1 MDHEN, CDR2 SYDVKM. This CDR3 contains 13 residues. The CDR3 is CASSYRGPETQYF. CDR3 DNA sequence: TGTGCCAGCAGTTACAGGGGGCCAGAGACCCAGTACTTC.